A single sample is the source of the 9 T cell receptor beta chains below, sequenced in a study of cytomegalovirus exposure and HLA in healthy donors (TCRdb year 2017). The library was prepared using the immunoSEQ multiplex PCR assay. The multiplex PCR relied on a mix of 60 forward primers for TCR Vbeta segments and 13 reverse primers for TCR Jbeta segments. Sourced from immuneACCESS, this table was stored by TCRdb with only in-frame sequences that have V and J called. A share of the clones is absent; for the studies checked, an unresolved V gene accounts for under half, and the remainder has no known explanation. In all, the sample holds roughly 100,000 clones, and 75% to 85% of those were seen once. The ten largest clones add up to roughly 6.1% of the sample. The sample taken for sequencing was PBMCs. The source is a man younger than 30 in good health and CMV-seronegative.

The chain joins TRBV25-1 to TRBJ2-1; 9 nucleotides agree with TRBD2. The V and J ends lost 0 bases and 3 bases, in that order; junction bases with no gene match: 6. This CDR3 is 17 amino acids long. The germline V gene encodes CDR1 MGHDK and CDR2 SYGVNS. CDR3 sequence: CASSEYGLAGNYNEQFF. The CDR3 DNA reads TGTGCCAGCAGTGAATACGGCCTAGCGGGAAACTACAATGAGCAGTTCTTC.

The rearrangement links TRBV6-1 to TRBJ1-1; tentative D call: TRBD1 (5 bases). The CDR3 has 13 residues. Per germline, CDR1 MNHNS and CDR2 SASEGT. Trimming removed 3 bases at V and 8 bases at J, with 13 bases between. CDR3 region: CASSDRGPWEAFF. For the CDR3, the DNA is TGTGCCAGCAGTGATAGGGGCCCCTGGGAAGCTTTCTTT.

This chain links TRBV6-5 with TRBJ2-3; maybe TRBD2 (6 bases). Germline V gives CDR1 MNHEY, CDR2 SVGAGI. This CDR3 comprises 13 residues. Trimming stripped 2 bases from V and 6 bases from J, with 9 bases between. This CDR3 reads CASSYGGLDTQYF. DNA of the CDR3: TGTGCCAGCAGTTACGGGGGGTTGGATACGCAGTATTTT.

The rearrangement joins TRBV5-1 to TRBJ2-2; D uncertain. The CDR3 runs 14 residues. V lost 1 base to trimming and J lost 4 bases, with 8 bases between them. Germline values: CDR1 SGHRS, CDR2 YFSETQ. The CDR3, as DNA: TGCGCCAGCAGCTTGTTGTCTCTCACCGGGGAGCTGTTTTTT. Translated: CASSLLSLTGELFF.

The rearrangement links TRBV7-2 to TRBJ1-1; no clear D gene. CDR3 size: 13 residues. The germline CDR1 and CDR2 sequences are SGHTA and FQGNSA. Trimming left V 5 bases short and J 3 bases short, with 10 bases between. The CDR3 loop is CASSPGPDTEAFF. CDR3 coding DNA: TGTGCCAGCAGCCCTGGCCCCGACACTGAAGCTTTCTTT.

The chain couples TRBV5-6 to TRBJ2-7, with 9 bases lining up with TRBD1. The CDR3 runs to 15 residues. Trimming removed 6 bases from V and 7 bases from J; junction bases left unmatched: 14. Germline lookup yields CDR1 SGHDT and CDR2 YYEEEE. The CDR3 DNA reads as TGTGCCAGCACCCGCAGGGGGACAGGGTCTTTGGAGCAGTACTTC. It encodes CASTRRGTGSLEQYF.

V is TRBV29-1 and J is TRBJ2-5, with 9 bases identical to TRBD2. CDR1 and CDR2 (germline): SQVTM, ANQGSEA. CDR3 length: 16 amino acids. Trimming removed 3 bases from V and 9 bases from J; junction bases left unmatched: 17. The CDR3: CSVETPGAGGLKAQYF. As DNA, the CDR3 is TGCAGCGTTGAGACCCCCGGAGCGGGAGGCCTGAAGGCCCAGTACTTC.

The genes are TRBV7-9 and TRBJ2-7; TRBD1 aligns across 10 bases. The V gene's germline CDR1 is SEHNR and CDR2 FQNEAQ (reference sequence). J was trimmed by 6 bases and V by 0 bases; bases with no gene match: 5. This CDR3 contains 15 residues. In DNA form, the CDR3 reads TGTGCCAGCAGCTTAGCTGGGACAGGGGAGGGCGAGCAGTACTTC. Protein product: CASSLAGTGEGEQYF.

This clone showed up just a few times. This chain links TRBV7-3 with TRBJ2-7; D is uncertain. Trimming removed 3 bases at V and 0 bases at J, with 6 bases between. Germline V gene sequence: CDR1 SGHTA, CDR2 FQGTGA. The CDR3 is 13 amino acids. CDR3 coding DNA: TGTGCCAGCAGCTTCGCAGGCTCCTACGAGCAGTACTTC. Its translation: CASSFAGSYEQYF.